A selection of T cell receptor beta chains follows, all from one sample in a study of shared clonotypes between healthy human individuals. The repertoire was sequenced with immunoSEQ multiplex PCR; TCRdb's copy has only in-frame clones and lacks some. Of about 470,000 clones in the sample, around 75% were seen once. The sample was PBMCs. Receptor source: a woman in her thirties or forties in good health. Some clones in this sample may be carry-over from other donors' samples. Both conserved end residues are part of each CDR3. Each record gives: J gene, clone size, V gene, D gene, CDR3 DNA, CDR3 protein. A D gene is named only where the DNA matches it firmly. Part of the rows lack a size; the others show once, few, many or a class for expanded clones.

>TRBJ2-5|.|TRBV5-1|TRBD1
TGCGCCAGCAGCACCGGACAGGGGGTGTGGGAGACCCAGTACTTC
CASSTGQGVWETQYF
>TRBJ2-3|.|TRBV18|TRBD2
TGTGCCAGCTCCCCCAACGAAGCGGGACTAGACACAGATACGCAGTATTTT
CASSPNEAGLDTDTQYF
>TRBJ1-3|.|TRBV5-5|.
TGTGCCAGCAGCTTGGATTCCGGGTCAGGAAACACCATATATTTT
CASSLDSGSGNTIYF
>TRBJ1-5|.|TRBV19|.
TGTGCCAGTAGGGGGCCTAAGAGCAATCAGCCCCAGCATTTT
CASRGPKSNQPQHF
>TRBJ1-1|.|TRBV27|.
TGTGCCAGCTCGAATCCTCCCGGGGTAAGGGGGGCTTTCTTT
CASSNPPGVRGAFF
>TRBJ2-7|once|TRBV7-8|TRBD2
TGTGCCAGCAGCTTAGTTGCAGCTAGCGGGAGTGTCGAGCAGTACTTC
CASSLVAASGSVEQYF
>TRBJ2-3|.|TRBV7-3|TRBD2
TGTGCCAGCAGCTGGGGACTAGCGGGGGTAGATACGCAGTATTTT
CASSWGLAGVDTQYF
>TRBJ2-6|many|TRBV5-1|.
TGCGCCACCACTGAGAGGTCTGGGGCCAACGTCCTGACTTTC
CATTERSGANVLTF
>TRBJ1-3|.|TRBV30|.
TGTGCCTGGAGTAGTAGTGGAAACACCATATATTTT
CAWSSSGNTIYF
>TRBJ2-2|.|TRBV28|.
TGTGCCAGCAGTCGGATCCGGGACACCGCCGGGGAGCTGTTTTTT
CASSRIRDTAGELFF
>TRBJ2-7|many|TRBV15|.
TGTGCCACCAGCAGAGATTGGACAGAGATGTACTACGAGCAGTACTTC
CATSRDWTEMYYEQYF
>TRBJ2-7|.|TRBV30|.
TGTGCCTGGAGTGTAGGGAAGACTAGTAGCTTTATCGAGCAGTACTTC
CAWSVGKTSSFIEQYF
>TRBJ2-3|.|TRBV14|.
TGTGCCAGCAGCCATTTAGCGGGCACAGATACGCAGTATTTT
CASSHLAGTDTQYF
>TRBJ1-1|.|TRBV28|TRBD1
TGTGCCAGCAGTTTATGGGGGACAGGGGAAGCTTTCTTT
CASSLWGTGEAFF
>TRBJ2-1|.|TRBV4-2|TRBD2
TGTGCCAGCAGCCAAGAACCGGGACTAGCGGGATTGGATGAGCAGTTCTTC
CASSQEPGLAGLDEQFF
>TRBJ1-1|.|TRBV6-5|.
TGTGCCAGCAGTTATGTAGGGTGGACTGAAGCTTTCTTT
CASSYVGWTEAFF
>TRBJ1-2|few|TRBV19|.
TGTGCCAGTAGTATCACATCTAACTATGGCTACACCTTC
CASSITSNYGYTF
>TRBJ2-3|.|TRBV18|TRBD1
TGTGCCAGCTCACCAGAGGACAGGGGCACAGATACGCAGTATTTT
CASSPEDRGTDTQYF
>TRBJ1-1|.|TRBV28|.
TGTGCCAGCAGTTTTGATCACAGGGACACTGAAGCTTTCTTT
CASSFDHRDTEAFF
>TRBJ2-1|.|TRBV15|.
TGTGCCACCCGACGGTACAATGAGCAGTTCTTC
CATRRYNEQFF
>TRBJ2-1|.|TRBV28|.
TGTGCCAGCAGGAACGTTGTGGCAGGGAGGTCGGTGGATGAGCAGTTCTTC
CASRNVVAGRSVDEQFF
>TRBJ1-5|.|TRBV4-1|TRBD1
TGCGCCAGCAGCCAAGGTACAGGGGTTAGTCAGCCCCAGCATTTT
CASSQGTGVSQPQHF
>TRBJ2-5|.|TRBV5-3|TRBD2
TGTGCCAGAAGCAAGACTAGCGGGAGTGAGACCCAGTACTTC
CARSKTSGSETQYF
>TRBJ2-3|.|TRBV27|.
TGTGCCAGCAGTTTTCTAAATACGCAGTATTTT
CASSFLNTQYF
>TRBJ1-2|.|TRBV11-2|TRBD1
TGTGCCAGCAGCATAACCCGGACAGGCGTCCCTGGGTATGGCTGCACCTTC
CASSITRTGVPGYGCTF